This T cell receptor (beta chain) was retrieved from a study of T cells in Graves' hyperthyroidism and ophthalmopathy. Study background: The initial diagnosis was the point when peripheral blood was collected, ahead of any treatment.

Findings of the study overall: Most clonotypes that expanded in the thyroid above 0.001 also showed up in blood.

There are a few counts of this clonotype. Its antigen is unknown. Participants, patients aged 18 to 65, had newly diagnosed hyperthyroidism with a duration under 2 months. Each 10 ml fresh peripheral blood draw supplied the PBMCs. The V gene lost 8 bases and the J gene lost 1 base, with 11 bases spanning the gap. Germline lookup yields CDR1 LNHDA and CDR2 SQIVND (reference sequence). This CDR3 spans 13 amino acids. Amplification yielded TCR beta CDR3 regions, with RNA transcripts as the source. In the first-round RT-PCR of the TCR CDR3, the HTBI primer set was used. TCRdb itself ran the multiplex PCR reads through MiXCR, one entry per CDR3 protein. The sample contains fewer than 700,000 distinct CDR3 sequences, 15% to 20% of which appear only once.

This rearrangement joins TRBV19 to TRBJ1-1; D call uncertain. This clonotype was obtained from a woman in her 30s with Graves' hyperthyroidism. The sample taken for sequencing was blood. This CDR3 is CASEASPNTEAFF. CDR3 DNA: TGTGCCAGTGAGGCTTCTCCGAACACTGAAGCTTTCTTT.